This is a list of T cell receptor beta chains from one sample in a study of T-cell memory formation after mild COVID-19. In TCRdb, the 5' RACE reads were re-called with MiXCR into one record per CDR3 protein. The repertoire holds 90,000 to 120,000 distinct CDR3 sequences, with 11% as singletons. The sample was PBMCs or a T cell subset sorted from them (not recorded which). Receptors were obtained from a young man who had mild COVID-19 (a few samples of this study predate the infection). Cell type and time point are not known. The CDR3 runs from the conserved cysteine through the conserved F or W. Not every row has a clone size; where given, it reads once, few, many or a size class.

V	J	size	length	CDR3
TRBV4-3	TRBJ1-1	many	15	CASSQVLRGYPEAFF
TRBV5-1	TRBJ1-3	many	17	CASSLRGQGASGNTIYF
TRBV4-3	TRBJ2-5	-	14	CASSALGEQETQYF
TRBV7-9	TRBJ2-2	-	16	CASSLPAGEFTGELFF
TRBV7-6	TRBJ2-7	-	15	CASSLGTAPGYEQYF
TRBV4-1	TRBJ1-1	many	15	CASSQEDGGNTEAFF
TRBV4-3	TRBJ2-1	few	15	CASTNRKGDYNEQFF
TRBV20-1	TRBJ1-5	few	15	CSAPSGTAGNQPQHF
TRBV4-2	TRBJ2-5	-	14	CASSQNLGQETQYF
TRBV28	TRBJ1-5	few	11	CASSNNQPQHF
TRBV6-2/TRBV6-3	TRBJ1-1	few	13	CASSYRDNTEAFF
TRBV7-2	TRBJ2-1	few	16	CASSLALGGEYNEQFF
TRBV2	TRBJ2-7	-	12	CASHRVSYEQYF
TRBV7-9	TRBJ1-2	-	19	CASSSAILEADNPDYGYTF
TRBV4-1	TRBJ2-1	-	16	CASSQAGAAPYNEQFF
TRBV9	TRBJ2-3	few	14	CASSVGLGTDTQYF
TRBV21-1	TRBJ1-1	-	14	CASSKTGPYGRAFF
TRBV4-1	TRBJ2-2	-	14	CASSQFVETGELFF
TRBV4-2	TRBJ2-2	-	16	CASSSHFGTNTGELFF
TRBV12-3/TRBV12-4	TRBJ2-1	few	18	CASSQGTSGGYTYNEQFF
TRBV29-1	TRBJ1-2	-	15	CSVEVRDRTNYGYTF
TRBV12-3/TRBV12-4	TRBJ2-1	-	13	CASSSQGNHEQFF
TRBV7-2	TRBJ2-3	few	14	CASSLLGNADTQYF
TRBV6-5	TRBJ2-7	few	13	CASSHGPPYEQYF
TRBV23-1	TRBJ1-4	many	12	CASGSGKGKLFF
TRBV20-1	TRBJ1-1	-	13	CSAREGGDTEAFF
TRBV28	TRBJ1-2	-	13	CASSAVGQYGYTF
TRBV6-2/TRBV6-3	TRBJ1-4	-	13	CASKDGNSEKLFF
TRBV20-1	TRBJ2-2	-	15	CSASSGGGAAGELFF
TRBV7-2	TRBJ2-5	many	12	CASSLSGTAQYF